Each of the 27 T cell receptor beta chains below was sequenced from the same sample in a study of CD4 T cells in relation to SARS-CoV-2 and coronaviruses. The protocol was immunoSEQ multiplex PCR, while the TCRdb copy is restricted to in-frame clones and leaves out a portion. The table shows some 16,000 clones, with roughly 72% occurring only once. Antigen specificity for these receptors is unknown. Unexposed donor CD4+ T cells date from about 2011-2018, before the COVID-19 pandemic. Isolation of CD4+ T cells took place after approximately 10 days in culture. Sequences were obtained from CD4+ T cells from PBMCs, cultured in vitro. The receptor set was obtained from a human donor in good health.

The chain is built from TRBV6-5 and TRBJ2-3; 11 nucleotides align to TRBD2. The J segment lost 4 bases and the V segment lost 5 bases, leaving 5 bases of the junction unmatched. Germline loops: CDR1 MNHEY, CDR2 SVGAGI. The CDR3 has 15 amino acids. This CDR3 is CASSLAGGKADTQYF. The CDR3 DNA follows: TGTGCCAGCAGTCTAGCGGGAGGAAAGGCAGATACGCAGTATTTT.

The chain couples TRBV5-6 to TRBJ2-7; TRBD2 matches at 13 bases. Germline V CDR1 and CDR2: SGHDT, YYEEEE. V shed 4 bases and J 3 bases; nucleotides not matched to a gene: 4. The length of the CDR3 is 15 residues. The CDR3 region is CASSALAGGFYEQYF. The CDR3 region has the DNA TGTGCCAGCAGCGCACTAGCGGGAGGGTTCTACGAGCAGTACTTC. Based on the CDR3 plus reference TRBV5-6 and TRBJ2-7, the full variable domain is DAGVTQSPTHLIKTRGQQVTLRCSPKSGHDTVSWYQQALGQGPQFIFQYYEEEERQRGNFPDRFSGHQFPNYSSELNVNALLLGDSALYLCASSALAGGFYEQYFGPGTRLTVT.

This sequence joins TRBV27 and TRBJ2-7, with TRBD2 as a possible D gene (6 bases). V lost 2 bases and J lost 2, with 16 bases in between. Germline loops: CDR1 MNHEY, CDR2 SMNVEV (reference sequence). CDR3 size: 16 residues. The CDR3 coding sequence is TGTGCCAGCAGTTTAATCTACGGGGGAACCCCCTACGAGCAGTACTTC. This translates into CASSLIYGGTPYEQYF.

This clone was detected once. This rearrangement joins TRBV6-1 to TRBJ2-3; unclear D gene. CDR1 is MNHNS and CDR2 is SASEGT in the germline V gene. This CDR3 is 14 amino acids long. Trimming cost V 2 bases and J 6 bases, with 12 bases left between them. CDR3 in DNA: TGTGCCAGCAGTGAACAGGCCTGGGGTGATACGCAGTATTTT. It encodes CASSEQAWGDTQYF.

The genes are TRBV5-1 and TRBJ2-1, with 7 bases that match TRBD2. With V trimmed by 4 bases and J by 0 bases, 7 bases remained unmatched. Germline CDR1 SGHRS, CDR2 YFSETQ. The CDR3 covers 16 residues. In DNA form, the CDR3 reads TGCGCCAGCAGCCGGGGGGACTATAGCTCCTACAATGAGCAGTTCTTC. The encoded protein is CASSRGDYSSYNEQFF.

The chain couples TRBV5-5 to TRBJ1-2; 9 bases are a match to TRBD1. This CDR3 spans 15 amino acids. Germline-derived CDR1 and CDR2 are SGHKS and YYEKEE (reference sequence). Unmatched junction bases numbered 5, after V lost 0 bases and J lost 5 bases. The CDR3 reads CASSLGPGQGYGYTF. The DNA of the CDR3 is TGTGCCAGCAGCTTGGGCCCCGGACAGGGGTATGGCTACACCTTC.

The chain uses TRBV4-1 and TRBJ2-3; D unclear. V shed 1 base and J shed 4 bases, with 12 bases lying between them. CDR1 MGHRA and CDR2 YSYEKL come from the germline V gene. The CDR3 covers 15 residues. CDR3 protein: CASSQVPIGADTQYF. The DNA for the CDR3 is TGCGCCAGCAGCCAAGTTCCGATTGGCGCAGATACGCAGTATTTT.

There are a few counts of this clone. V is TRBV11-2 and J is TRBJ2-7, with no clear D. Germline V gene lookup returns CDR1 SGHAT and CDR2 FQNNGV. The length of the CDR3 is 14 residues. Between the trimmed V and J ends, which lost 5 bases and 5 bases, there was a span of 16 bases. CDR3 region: CASSRQLVSNEQYF. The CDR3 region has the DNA TGTGCCAGCAGCCGTCAGTTAGTTAGCAACGAGCAGTACTTC. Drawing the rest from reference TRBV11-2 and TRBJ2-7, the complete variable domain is EAGVAQSPRYKIIEKRQSVAFWCNPISGHATLYWYQQILGQGPKLLIQFQNNGVVDDSQLPKDRFSAERLKGVDSTLKIQPAKLEDSAVYLCASSRQLVSNEQYFGPGTRLTVT.

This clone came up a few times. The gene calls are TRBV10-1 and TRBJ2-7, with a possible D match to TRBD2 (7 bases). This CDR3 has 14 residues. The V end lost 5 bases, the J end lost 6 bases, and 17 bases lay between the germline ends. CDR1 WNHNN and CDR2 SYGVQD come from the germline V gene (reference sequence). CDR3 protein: CASSRQRGGLEQYF. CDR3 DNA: TGCGCCAGCAGTCGACAAAGGGGGGGCCTCGAGCAGTACTTC.

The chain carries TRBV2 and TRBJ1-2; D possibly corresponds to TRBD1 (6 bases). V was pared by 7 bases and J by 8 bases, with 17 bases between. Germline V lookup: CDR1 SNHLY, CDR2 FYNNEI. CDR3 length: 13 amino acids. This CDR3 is CASNQDRHKGYTF. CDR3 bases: TGTGCCAGCAATCAGGACAGACACAAAGGCTACACCTTC. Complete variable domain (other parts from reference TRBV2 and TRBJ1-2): EPEVTQTPSHQVTQMGQEVILRCVPISNHLYFYWYRQILGQKVEFLVSFYNNEISEKSEIFDDQFSVERPDGSNFTLKIRSTKLEDSAMYFCASNQDRHKGYTFGSGTRLTVV.

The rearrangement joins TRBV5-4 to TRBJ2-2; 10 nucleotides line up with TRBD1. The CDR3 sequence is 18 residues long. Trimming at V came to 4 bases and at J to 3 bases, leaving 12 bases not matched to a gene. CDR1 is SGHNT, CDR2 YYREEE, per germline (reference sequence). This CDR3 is CASSPVQRGQGDTGELFF. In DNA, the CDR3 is TGTGCCAGCAGCCCTGTTCAACGAGGACAGGGGGACACCGGGGAGCTGTTTTTT.

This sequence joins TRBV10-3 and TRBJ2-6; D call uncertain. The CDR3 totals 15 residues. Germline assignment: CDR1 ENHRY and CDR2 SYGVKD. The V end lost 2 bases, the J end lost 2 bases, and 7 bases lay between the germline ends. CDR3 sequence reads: CAISENNAGANVLTF. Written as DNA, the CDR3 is TGTGCCATCAGTGAGAATAATGCTGGGGCCAACGTCCTGACTTTC.

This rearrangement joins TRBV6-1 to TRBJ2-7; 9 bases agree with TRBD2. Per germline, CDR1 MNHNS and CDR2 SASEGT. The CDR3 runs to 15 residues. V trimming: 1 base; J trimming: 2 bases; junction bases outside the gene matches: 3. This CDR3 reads CASSEDVAGAYEQYF. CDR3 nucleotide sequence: TGTGCCAGCAGTGAAGACGTAGCGGGAGCCTACGAGCAGTACTTC.

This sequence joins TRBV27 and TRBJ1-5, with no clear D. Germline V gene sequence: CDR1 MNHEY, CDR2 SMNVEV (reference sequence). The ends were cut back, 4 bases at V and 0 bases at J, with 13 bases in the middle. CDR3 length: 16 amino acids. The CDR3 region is CASSSLSLNSNQPQHF. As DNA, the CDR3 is TGTGCCAGCAGTTCCCTTTCGCTTAATAGCAATCAGCCCCAGCATTTT.

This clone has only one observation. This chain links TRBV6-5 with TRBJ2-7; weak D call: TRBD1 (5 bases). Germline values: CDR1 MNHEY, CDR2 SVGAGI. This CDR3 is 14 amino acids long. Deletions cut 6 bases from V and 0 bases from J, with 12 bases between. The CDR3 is CASSLQVDSYEQYF. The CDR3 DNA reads TGTGCCAGCAGCCTACAGGTTGACTCCTACGAGCAGTACTTC.

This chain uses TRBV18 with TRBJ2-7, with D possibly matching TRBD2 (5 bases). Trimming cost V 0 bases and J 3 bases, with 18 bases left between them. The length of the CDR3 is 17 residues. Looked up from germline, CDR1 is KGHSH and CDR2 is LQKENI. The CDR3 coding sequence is TGTGCCAGCTCACCACCGGCGAGCGGACGCCACGGCTACGAGCAGTACTTC. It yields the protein CASSPPASGRHGYEQYF.

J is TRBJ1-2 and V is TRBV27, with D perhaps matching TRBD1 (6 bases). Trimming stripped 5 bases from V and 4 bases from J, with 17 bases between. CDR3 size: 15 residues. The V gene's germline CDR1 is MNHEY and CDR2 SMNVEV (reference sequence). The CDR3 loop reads CASSPPGTQIYGYTF. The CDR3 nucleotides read TGTGCCAGCAGTCCCCCCGGGACACAAATCTATGGCTACACCTTC.

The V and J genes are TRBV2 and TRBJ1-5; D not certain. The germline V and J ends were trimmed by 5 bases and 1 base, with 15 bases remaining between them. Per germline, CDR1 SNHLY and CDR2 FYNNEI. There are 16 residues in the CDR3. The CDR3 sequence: CASSSGPSPSNQPQHF. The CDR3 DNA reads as TGTGCCAGCAGTTCCGGGCCGTCACCGAGCAATCAGCCCCAGCATTTT. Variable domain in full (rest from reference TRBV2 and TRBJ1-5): EPEVTQTPSHQVTQMGQEVILRCVPISNHLYFYWYRQILGQKVEFLVSFYNNEISEKSEIFDDQFSVERPDGSNFTLKIRSTKLEDSAMYFCASSSGPSPSNQPQHFGDGTRLSIL.

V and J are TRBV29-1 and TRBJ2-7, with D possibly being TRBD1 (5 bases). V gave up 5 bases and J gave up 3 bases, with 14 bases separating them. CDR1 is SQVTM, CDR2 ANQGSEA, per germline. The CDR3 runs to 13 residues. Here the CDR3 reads CSVTDTNFYEQYF. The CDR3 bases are TGCAGCGTTACGGACACAAATTTCTACGAGCAGTACTTC.

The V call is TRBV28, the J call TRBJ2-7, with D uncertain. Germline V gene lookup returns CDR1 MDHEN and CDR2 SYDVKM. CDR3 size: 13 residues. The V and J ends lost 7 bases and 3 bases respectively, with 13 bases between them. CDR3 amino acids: CASTVGPNYEQYF. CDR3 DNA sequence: TGTGCCAGCACCGTCGGGCCAAACTACGAGCAGTACTTC.

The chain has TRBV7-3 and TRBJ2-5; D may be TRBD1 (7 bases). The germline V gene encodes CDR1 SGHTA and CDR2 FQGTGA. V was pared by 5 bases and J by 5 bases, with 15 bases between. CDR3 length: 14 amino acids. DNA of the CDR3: TGTGCCAGCAGCCCATCAGGGGGGCTGGAGACCCAGTACTTC. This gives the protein CASSPSGGLETQYF. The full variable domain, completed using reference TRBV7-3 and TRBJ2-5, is GAGVSQTPSNKVTEKGKYVELRCDPISGHTALYWYRQSLGQGPEFLIYFQGTGAADDSGLPNDRFFAVRPEGSVSTLKIQRTERGDSAVYLCASSPSGGLETQYFGPGTRLLVL.

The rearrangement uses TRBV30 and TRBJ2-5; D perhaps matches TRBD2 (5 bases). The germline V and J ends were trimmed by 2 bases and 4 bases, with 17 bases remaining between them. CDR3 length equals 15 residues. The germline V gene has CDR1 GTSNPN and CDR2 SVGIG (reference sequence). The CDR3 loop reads CAWSRGSTLAETQYF. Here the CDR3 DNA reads TGTGCCTGGAGTCGTGGGTCGACCCTAGCAGAGACCCAGTACTTC.

The CDR3 DNA is TGTGCCAGCACCGACCCCAGGGCCTACTCTCCCTTCTACGAGCAGTACTTC. This gives the protein CASTDPRAYSPFYEQYF. This chain links TRBV28 with TRBJ2-7, with D tentatively TRBD1 (5 bases). In germline, CDR1 is MDHEN, CDR2 SYDVKM. The CDR3 sequence is 17 residues long. Trimming left V 7 bases short and J 3 bases short, with 25 bases between.

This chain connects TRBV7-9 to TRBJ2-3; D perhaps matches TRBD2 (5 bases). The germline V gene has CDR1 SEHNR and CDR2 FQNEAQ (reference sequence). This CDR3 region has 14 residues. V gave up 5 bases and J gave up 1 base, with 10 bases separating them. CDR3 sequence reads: CASSPTGGTDTQYF. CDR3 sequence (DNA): TGTGCCAGCAGCCCCACCGGGGGCACAGATACGCAGTATTTT.

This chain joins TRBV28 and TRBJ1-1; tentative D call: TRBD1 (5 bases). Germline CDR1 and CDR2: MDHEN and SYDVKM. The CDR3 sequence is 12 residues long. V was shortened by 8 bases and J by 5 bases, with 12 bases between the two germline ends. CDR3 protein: CASLEGRTEAFF. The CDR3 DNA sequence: TGTGCCAGCTTAGAGGGGCGAACTGAAGCTTTCTTT. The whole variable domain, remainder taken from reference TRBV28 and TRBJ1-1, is DVKVTQSSRYLVKRTGEKVFLECVQDMDHENMFWYRQDPGLGLRLIYFSYDVKMKEKGDIPEGYSVSREKKERFSLILESASTNQTSMYLCASLEGRTEAFFGQGTRLTVV.

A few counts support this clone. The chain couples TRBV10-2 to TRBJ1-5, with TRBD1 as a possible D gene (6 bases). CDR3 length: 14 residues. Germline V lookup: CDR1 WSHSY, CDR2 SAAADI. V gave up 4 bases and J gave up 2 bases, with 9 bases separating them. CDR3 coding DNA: TGCGCCAGCAGTGGAGCAGGGGGCAATCAGCCCCAGCATTTT. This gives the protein CASSGAGGNQPQHF.

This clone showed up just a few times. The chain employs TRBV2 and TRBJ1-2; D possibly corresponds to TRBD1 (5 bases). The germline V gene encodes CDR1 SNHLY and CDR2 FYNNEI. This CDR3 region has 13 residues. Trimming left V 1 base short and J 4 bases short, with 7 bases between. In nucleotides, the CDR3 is TGTGCCAGCAGTGAAGGGGGGAGCTATGGCTACACCTTC. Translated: CASSEGGSYGYTF.